What follows are 18 T cell receptor beta chains derived from one specimen sequenced in a study of cytomegalovirus exposure and HLA in healthy donors. The primer mix had 60 Vbeta and 13 Jbeta primers. The method was immunoSEQ multiplex PCR; TCRdb's version includes in-frame clones alone and lacks a portion of them. The data contain 150,000 or so clones, 80% to 85% of them singletons. The specimen was PBMCs. The origin of the receptors is a man aged 45 to 65 in good health and CMV-seropositive.

The rearrangement joins TRBV5-6 to TRBJ1-2, with unresolved D. Germline V gives CDR1 SGHDT, CDR2 YYEEEE. V was trimmed by 0 bases and J by 8 bases, leaving 14 bases between them. The CDR3 runs 14 residues. The CDR3 DNA reads TGTGCCAGCAGCTTGGGGCAGGTGGTAACCGGCTACACCTTC. This codes for CASSLGQVVTGYTF.

The CDR3 protein is CASSPGTGVANTEAFF. The CDR3 DNA sequence: TGTGCCAGCTCACCCGGGACAGGGGTCGCGAACACTGAAGCTTTCTTT. This chain links TRBV18 with TRBJ1-1; 10 bases map to TRBD1. Germline lookup yields CDR1 KGHSH and CDR2 LQKENI. The CDR3 is 16 residues long. Trimming removed 3 bases from V and 1 base from J; junction bases left unmatched: 5.

Only one count was recorded for this clone. This chain joins TRBV28 and TRBJ2-1, with D maybe TRBD1 (6 bases). The CDR3 consists of 13 residues. Trimming pared 7 bases from V and 4 bases from J, leaving 11 bases between. Germline-derived CDR1 and CDR2 are MDHEN and SYDVKM. The CDR3 bases are TGTGCCAGCACGGGGACAACTTACAATGAGCAGTTCTTC. Translated, it gives CASTGTTYNEQFF.

The genes are TRBV4-3 and TRBJ2-1; 7 bases fit TRBD1. The CDR3 is made up of 15 amino acids. The V segment lost 3 bases and the J segment 7 bases; nucleotides outside the gene matches: 9. CDR1 is LGHNA, CDR2 YSLEER, per germline. The CDR3 coding sequence is TGCGCCAGCAGCCAGGGGACAGCCCGTCGGAATGAGCAGTTCTTC. It codes for CASSQGTARRNEQFF.

The chain is built from TRBV2 and TRBJ1-2; D gene uncertain. In germline, CDR1 is SNHLY, CDR2 FYNNEI. Trimming left V 0 bases short and J 5 bases short, with 16 bases between. The CDR3 loop spans 16 amino acids. This chain's CDR3 is CASSEAAEGPGYGYTF. In DNA form, the CDR3 reads TGTGCCAGCAGTGAAGCGGCGGAGGGCCCAGGTTATGGCTACACCTTC.

The chain links TRBV28 to TRBJ2-7; D is uncertain. The CDR3 totals 12 residues. Germline CDR1 and CDR2: MDHEN and SYDVKM. Trimming left V 6 bases short and J 3 bases short, with 9 bases between. For the CDR3, the DNA is TGTGCCAGCAGCCTGAGCGACTACGAGCAGTACTTC. This encodes CASSLSDYEQYF.

The CDR3 reads CASSYLGQVNTEAFF. CDR3 nucleotides: TGTGCCAGCAGTTACTTAGGACAGGTGAACACTGAAGCTTTCTTT. This chain uses TRBV6-5 with TRBJ1-1, with 7 bases that match TRBD1. Germline lookup yields CDR1 MNHEY and CDR2 SVGAGI. The V segment lost 1 base and the J segment 0 bases; nucleotides outside the gene matches: 2. The CDR3 spans 15 residues.

The rearrangement joins TRBV27 to TRBJ2-7, with 7 bases aligning to TRBD1. The CDR3 covers 13 residues. Per germline, CDR1 MNHEY and CDR2 SMNVEV (reference sequence). V lost 3 bases and J lost 3; bases outside the gene matches: 2. The CDR3 bases are TGTGCCAGCAGTTTTGCAGGGGGCTACGAGCAGTACTTC. This encodes CASSFAGGYEQYF.

The V and J genes are TRBV27 and TRBJ2-1; D might be TRBD2 (5 bases). This CDR3 is 13 amino acids long. Germline lookup yields CDR1 MNHEY and CDR2 SMNVEV (reference sequence). The V gene lost 4 bases and the J gene lost 6 bases, with 10 bases spanning the gap. The CDR3 DNA reads TGTGCCAGCAGTTGGAGGTACCGCAATGAGCAGTTCTTC. Protein: CASSWRYRNEQFF.

This sequence joins TRBV4-1 and TRBJ2-7, with TRBD2 matching 7 bases. The germline V gene has CDR1 MGHRA and CDR2 YSYEKL. The ends lost 3 bases at V and 0 bases at J; junction bases unmatched: 8. There are 16 residues in the CDR3. DNA of the CDR3: TGCGCCAGCAGCCACCCAGCGGGGAGGAGCTCCTACGAGCAGTACTTC. Amino acids: CASSHPAGRSSYEQYF.

This clone was found a few times. The chain combines TRBV7-9 with TRBJ2-3; TRBD2 matches at 11 bases. Germline V gene data show CDR1 as SEHNR and CDR2 as FQNEAQ (reference sequence). Germline trimming cut 3 bases from V and 2 bases from J; bases unmatched to any gene: 4. The CDR3 runs 16 residues. The CDR3 sequence: CASSFPSGGNTDTQYF. CDR3 coding DNA: TGTGCCAGCAGCTTCCCTAGCGGGGGGAACACAGATACGCAGTATTTT. Variable domain in full (rest from reference TRBV7-9 and TRBJ2-3): DTGVSQNPRHKITKRGQNVTFRCDPISEHNRLYWYRQTLGQGPEFLTYFQNEAQLEKSRLLSDRFSAERPKGSFSTLEIQRTEQGDSAMYLCASSFPSGGNTDTQYFGPGTRLTVL.

CDR3 DNA sequence: TGTGCCAGCAGCCAGGGGCTACAGGGGGCGGAAGCTTTCTTT. It translates to CASSQGLQGAEAFF. The rearrangement joins TRBV9 to TRBJ1-1; TRBD1 agrees at 9 bases. Trimming took 4 bases from V and 8 from J; bases not matched to a gene: 9. CDR1 is SGDLS and CDR2 is YYNGEE in the germline V gene. This CDR3 is built from 14 residues.

This clone showed up just once. The CDR3 is CASRASEGVSYNEQFF. In DNA, the CDR3 is TGCGCCAGCAGGGCTAGTGAGGGCGTATCCTACAATGAGCAGTTCTTC. The chain employs TRBV10-2 and TRBJ2-1; possible D gene TRBD2, 5 bases. The length of the CDR3 is 16 residues. CDR1 is WSHSY and CDR2 is SAAADI in the germline V gene. The V end was cut by 6 bases, the J end by 1 base, with 16 bases between.

V and J are TRBV5-5 and TRBJ2-5; D call uncertain. Germline CDR1 and CDR2: SGHKS and YYEKEE (reference sequence). The V end lost 0 bases, the J end lost 5 bases, and 8 bases lay between the germline ends. CDR3 length: 13 amino acids. Written as DNA, the CDR3 is TGTGCCAGCAGCTTGGCCTCGGGTGAGACCCAGTACTTC. Translated, it gives CASSLASGETQYF.

CDR3 bases: TGTGCCAGCAGTTTTCGGGGACTAGAGGCGGAGACCCAGTACTTC. Protein: CASSFRGLEAETQYF. The V call is TRBV28, the J call TRBJ2-5, with 8 bases lining up with TRBD2. Unmatched junction bases numbered 8, after V lost 3 bases and J lost 5 bases. The CDR3 is made up of 15 amino acids. From germline, CDR1 is MDHEN and CDR2 SYDVKM.

A few counts support this clone. The chain has TRBV5-4 and TRBJ1-2, with no clear D. The V end was cut by 6 bases, the J end by 0 bases, with 15 bases between. CDR1 and CDR2 from the germline V gene are SGHNT and YYREEE (reference sequence). CDR3 length: 15 amino acids. The CDR3 is CASILSGSANYGYTF. CDR3 nucleotide sequence: TGTGCCAGCATCCTCTCAGGCTCAGCTAACTATGGCTACACCTTC. The variable domain in full, with the rest retrieved from reference TRBV5-4 and TRBJ1-2, is ETGVTQSPTHLIKTRGQQVTLRCSSQSGHNTVSWYQQALGQGPQFIFQYYREEENGRGNFPPRFSGLQFPNYSSELNVNALELDDSALYLCASILSGSANYGYTFGSGTRLTVV.

The chain employs TRBV10-3 and TRBJ2-3; 7 bases fit TRBD1. Germline V gives CDR1 ENHRY, CDR2 SYGVKD. J was trimmed by 2 bases and V by 4 bases; bases with no gene match: 15. This CDR3 is built from 18 residues. In DNA form, the CDR3 reads TGTGCCATCAGTGCCAAATCTTGGACAGGTAGGGACACAGATACGCAGTATTTT. It yields the protein CAISAKSWTGRDTDTQYF.

The V gene is TRBV6-1, the J gene TRBJ2-5, with TRBD2 identical over 10 bases. The CDR3 spans 15 residues. The germline V gene encodes CDR1 MNHNS and CDR2 SASEGT. The trim removed 7 bases at V and 2 bases at J, leaving 7 bases unmatched. In DNA form, the CDR3 reads TGTGCCAGCACGGTAGCGGGGGGCCCACAAGAGACCCAGTACTTC. Amino acids: CASTVAGGPQETQYF.